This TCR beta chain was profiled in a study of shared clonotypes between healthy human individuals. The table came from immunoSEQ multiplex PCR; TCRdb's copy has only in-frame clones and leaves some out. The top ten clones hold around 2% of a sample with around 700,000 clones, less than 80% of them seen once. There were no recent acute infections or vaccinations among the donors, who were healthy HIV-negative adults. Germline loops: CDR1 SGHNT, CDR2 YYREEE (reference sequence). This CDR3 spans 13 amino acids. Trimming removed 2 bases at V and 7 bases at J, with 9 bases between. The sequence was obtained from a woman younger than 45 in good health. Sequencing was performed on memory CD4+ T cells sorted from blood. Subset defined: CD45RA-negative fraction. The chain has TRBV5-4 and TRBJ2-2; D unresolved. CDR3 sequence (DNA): TGTGCCAGCAGCTTATTAGGGATCGGGGAGCTGTTTTTT. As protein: CASSLLGIGELFF. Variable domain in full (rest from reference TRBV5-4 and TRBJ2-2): ETGVTQSPTHLIKTRGQQVTLRCSSQSGHNTVSWYQQALGQGPQFIFQYYREEENGRGNFPPRFSGLQFPNYSSELNVNALELDDSALYLCASSLLGIGELFFGEGSRLTVL.